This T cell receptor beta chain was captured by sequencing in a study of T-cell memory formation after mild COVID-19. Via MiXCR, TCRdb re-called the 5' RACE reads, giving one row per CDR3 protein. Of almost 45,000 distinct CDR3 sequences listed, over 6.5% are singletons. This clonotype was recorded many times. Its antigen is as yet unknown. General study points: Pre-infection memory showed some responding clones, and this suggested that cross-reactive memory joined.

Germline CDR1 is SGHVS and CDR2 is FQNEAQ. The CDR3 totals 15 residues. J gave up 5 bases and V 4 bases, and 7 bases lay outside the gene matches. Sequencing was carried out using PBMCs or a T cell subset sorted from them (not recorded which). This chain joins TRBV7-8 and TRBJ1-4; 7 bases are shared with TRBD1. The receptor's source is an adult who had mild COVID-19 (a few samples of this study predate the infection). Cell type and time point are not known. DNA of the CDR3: TGTGCCAGCAGCTCCCGACAGGGCATAAATGAAAAACTGTTTTTT. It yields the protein CASSSRQGINEKLFF.